This T cell receptor (beta chain) was documented in a study of blood T cell repertoires in COVID-19 (dated by TCRdb to 2019 to 2021). Broadly, across the study: Samples covering the acute and convalescent phases of COVID-19 were provided by collaborators in the United States, Italy and Spain. The material from the prospective study consisted of cDNA or gDNA derived from T cells, B-cell-depleted T cells, or PBMCs. Deeply sampled blood TCRbeta repertoires from subjects exposed to, actively infected with, or recovered from COVID-19 were included in the dataset. The repertoires were released in a freely available public database meant as a resource for research on the immune response to SARS-CoV-2. Samples were obtained from the ongoing ImmuneRACE study (first 160 participants) and from about 1,300 subjects provided by 6 global collaborators. A de-identified subject ID, COVID-19 status, age in years and sex were almost always included in the sample metadata. HLA class I and class II types, where available, came from metadata supplied by the sample provider rather than from assay-based typing. Overall study outcomes, separate from this receptor: Clinical and demographic metadata were provided uncurated, with the amount varying by source and participant.

V is pared back by 2 bases and J by 4 bases, with 11 bases lying between the germline termini. The germline V gene specifies SGHVS as CDR1 and FNYEAQ as CDR2. From its cysteine to its phenylalanine, the CDR3 spans 15 amino acids. Left in the record is the CDR3 DNA by itself, 45 bases read in frame from the first base. Participants in the prospective study were enrolled through a virtual design, were aged about 18 to 100 years, and lived in approximately 25 United States geographic areas. In the prospective study, cohorts were assigned on the basis of participant-reported clinical history obtained from a screening survey and a study questionnaire. In the prospective study, mobile phlebotomists collected whole blood, serum and a nasopharyngeal or oropharyngeal swab from each participant. Over a 2-month period, participants in the prospective study had the option of providing additional blood draws and questionnaires. Before DNA extraction, prospective study blood samples were shipped either frozen or at room temperature.

TCRbeta CDR3 regions were amplified from genomic DNA by means of the immunoSEQ Assay, a bias-controlled multiplex PCR. The authors processed their data as follows. The number of nucleated cells in each sample was estimated by amplification of reference gene primers within the assay. To quantify the absolute abundance of each unique TCRbeta CDR3 rearrangement, sequence reads were collapsed and filtered. For each sample, productive Simpson clonality was calculated by taking the square root of Simpson's diversity index across productive rearrangements. What TCRdb holds here is the immuneACCESS table cut down to in-frame rearrangements. Part of the clones is not present; checked against another copy, under half of the missing clones reflect an unresolved V gene, and the others are unexplained. That table is the source of V, J and clone size, and D and trimming were worked out from the DNA. The sample data list under 200,000 clones, and roughly 80% of these were observed just once. The top ten clones comprise roughly 5% of the sample.

A note on this clone: Its antigen remains undetermined. Per-base qualities were not stored, and no clone one base away is much larger.

This sequence uses TRBV7-6 and TRBJ2-2, and perhaps TRBD2 as D gene, on 6 matching bases. Sequencing input: PBMCs or T cells enriched from blood (not recorded which). The clonotype was recovered from a woman in her forties with acute COVID-19. The DNA sequence is as follows: TGTGCCAGCAGCTTAAAGGGACTCCCCACCGGGGAGCTGTTTTTT. Its coded protein is CASSLKGLPTGELFF.